The entry that follows covers one TCR beta chain sequence. Antigen: not known. In germline, CDR1 is LNHDA, CDR2 SQIVND (reference sequence). V was pared by 1 base and J by 5 bases, with 7 bases of the junction left unmatched. The CDR3 totals 15 residues. The data were obtained in a study of cytomegalovirus exposure and HLA in healthy donors. Study-level points and caveats: In a later analysis, at a false discovery rate of 0.05, 15,000 to 20,000 TCR beta sequences were associated with HLA alleles. There were fewer than 200 TCR beta chains listed as cytomegalovirus-associated. Some segments of the V type, notably TRBV6-2 and TRBV6-3, were excluded as indistinguishable. Sequencing likely caused a cluster of highly shared sequence variants.

Use of 60 Vbeta and 13 Jbeta primers characterized the PCR. Using immunoSEQ multiplex PCR, the repertoire was profiled, and TCRdb retains in-frame clones only, with some absent. The profile shows under 200,000 clones, approximately 80% of them singletons. The source is a woman younger than 30 in good health and CMV-seronegative. Material: PBMCs. This chain links TRBV19 with TRBJ2-5, with 7 nucleotides matching TRBD2. DNA for the CDR3: TGTGCCAGTAGTATAGGGACTAGATTCCCGGAGACCCAGTACTTC. This codes for CASSIGTRFPETQYF.